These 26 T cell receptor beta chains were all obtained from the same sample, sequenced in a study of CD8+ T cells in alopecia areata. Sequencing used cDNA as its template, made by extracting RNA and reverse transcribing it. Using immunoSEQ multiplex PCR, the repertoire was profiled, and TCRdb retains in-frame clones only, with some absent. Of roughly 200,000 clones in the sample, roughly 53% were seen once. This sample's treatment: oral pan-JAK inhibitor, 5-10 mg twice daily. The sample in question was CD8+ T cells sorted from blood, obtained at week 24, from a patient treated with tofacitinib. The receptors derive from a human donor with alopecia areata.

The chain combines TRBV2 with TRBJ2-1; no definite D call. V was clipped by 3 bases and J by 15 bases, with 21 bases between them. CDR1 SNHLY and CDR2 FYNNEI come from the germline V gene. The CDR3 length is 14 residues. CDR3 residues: CASSDAPGLPRGFF. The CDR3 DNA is TGTGCCAGCAGTGACGCGCCCGGCCTCCCCCGTGGGTTCTTC.

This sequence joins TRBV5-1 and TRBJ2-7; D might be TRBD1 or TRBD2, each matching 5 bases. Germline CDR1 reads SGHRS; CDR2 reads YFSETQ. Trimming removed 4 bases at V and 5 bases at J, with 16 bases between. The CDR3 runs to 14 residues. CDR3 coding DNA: TGCGCCAGCAGCGCCCAGGGATTGGGGGACGAGCAGTACTTC. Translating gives CASSAQGLGDEQYF.

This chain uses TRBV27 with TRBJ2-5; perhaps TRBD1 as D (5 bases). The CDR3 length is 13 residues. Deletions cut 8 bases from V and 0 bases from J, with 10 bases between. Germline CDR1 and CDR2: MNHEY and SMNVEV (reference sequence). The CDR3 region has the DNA TGTGCCAGCGCCCCGGACAACCAAGAGACCCAGTACTTC. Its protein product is CASAPDNQETQYF.

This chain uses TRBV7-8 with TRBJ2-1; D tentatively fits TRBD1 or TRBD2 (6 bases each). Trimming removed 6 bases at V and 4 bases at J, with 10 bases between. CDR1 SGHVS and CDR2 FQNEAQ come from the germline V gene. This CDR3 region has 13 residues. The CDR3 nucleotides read TGTGCCAGCAGAGAGGGGGGTTACAATGAGCAGTTCTTC. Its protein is CASREGGYNEQFF.

CDR3 region: CASSQEGVVAGVSGQETQYF. CDR3 DNA: TGTGCCAGCAGCCAAGAAGGCGTAGTAGCGGGGGTTTCGGGTCAAGAGACCCAGTACTTC. The chain has TRBV4-2 and TRBJ2-5, with 9 nucleotides matching TRBD2. CDR1 is LGHNA, CDR2 YNFKEQ, per germline. This CDR3 region has 20 residues. J lost 2 bases, V lost 0 bases, and 16 bases had no gene match.

CDR3 loop: CSVGTGYGYTF. The CDR3 coding sequence is TGCAGCGTAGGGACGGGCTATGGCTACACCTTC. V gene TRBV29-1 combines with J gene TRBJ1-2; a weak D match, TRBD1 (5 bases). The CDR3 loop spans 11 amino acids. CDR1 SQVTM and CDR2 ANQGSEA come from the germline V gene. The V end lost 6 bases, the J end lost 4 bases, and 9 bases lay between the germline ends.

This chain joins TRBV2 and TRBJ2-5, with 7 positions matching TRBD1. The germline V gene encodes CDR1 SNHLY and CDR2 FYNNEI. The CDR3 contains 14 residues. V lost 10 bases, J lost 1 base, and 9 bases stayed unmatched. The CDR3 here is CATLPGTVQETQYF. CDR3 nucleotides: TGTGCCACGTTACCAGGGACAGTCCAAGAGACCCAGTACTTC.

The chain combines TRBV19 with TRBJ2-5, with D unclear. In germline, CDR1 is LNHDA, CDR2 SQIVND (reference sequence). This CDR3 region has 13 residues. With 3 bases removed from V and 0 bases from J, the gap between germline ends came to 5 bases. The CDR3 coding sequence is TGTGCCAGTAGTATTGTCGACCAAGAGACCCAGTACTTC. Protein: CASSIVDQETQYF.

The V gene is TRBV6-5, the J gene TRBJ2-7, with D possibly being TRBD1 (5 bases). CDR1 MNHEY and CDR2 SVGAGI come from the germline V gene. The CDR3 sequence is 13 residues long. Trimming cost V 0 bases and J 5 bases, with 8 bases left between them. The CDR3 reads CASSYSSGNEQYF. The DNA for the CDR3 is TGTGCCAGCAGTTACTCGTCAGGGAACGAGCAGTACTTC.

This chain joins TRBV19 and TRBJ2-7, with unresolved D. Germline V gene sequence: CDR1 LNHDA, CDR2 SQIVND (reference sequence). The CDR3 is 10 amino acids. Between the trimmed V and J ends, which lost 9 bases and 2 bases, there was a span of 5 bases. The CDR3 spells CARDAYEQYF. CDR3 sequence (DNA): TGTGCCAGGGATGCCTACGAGCAGTACTTC.

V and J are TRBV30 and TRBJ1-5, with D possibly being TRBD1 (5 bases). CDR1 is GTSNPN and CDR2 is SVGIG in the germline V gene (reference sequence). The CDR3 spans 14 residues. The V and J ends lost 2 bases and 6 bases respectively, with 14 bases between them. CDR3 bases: TGTGCCTGGAGTACGGGGCAGGGTGGTCAGCCCCAGCATTTT. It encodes CAWSTGQGGQPQHF.

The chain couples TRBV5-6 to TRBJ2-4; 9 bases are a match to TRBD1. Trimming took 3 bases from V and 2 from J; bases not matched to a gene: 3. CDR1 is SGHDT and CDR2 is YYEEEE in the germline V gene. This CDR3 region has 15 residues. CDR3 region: CASSWGTGTKNIQYF. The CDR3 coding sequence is TGTGCCAGCAGCTGGGGGACAGGGACCAAAAACATTCAGTACTTC.

DNA of the CDR3: TGTGCCAGCTTGGGGGGGATCAATGAGCAGTTCTTC. Translating it yields CASLGGINEQFF. The chain employs TRBV27 and TRBJ2-1; 7 bases map to TRBD2. The CDR3 extends over 12 amino acids. In germline, CDR1 is MNHEY, CDR2 SMNVEV (reference sequence). With 8 bases clipped from V and 6 bases from J, the junction kept 4 bases outside the gene matches.

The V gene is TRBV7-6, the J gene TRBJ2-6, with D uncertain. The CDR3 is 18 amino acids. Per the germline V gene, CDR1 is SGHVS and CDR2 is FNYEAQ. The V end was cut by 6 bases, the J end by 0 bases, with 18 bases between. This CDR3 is CASRQSSAPLSGANVLTF. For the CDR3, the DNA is TGTGCCAGCAGGCAGAGCAGCGCGCCGCTCTCTGGGGCCAACGTCCTGACTTTC.

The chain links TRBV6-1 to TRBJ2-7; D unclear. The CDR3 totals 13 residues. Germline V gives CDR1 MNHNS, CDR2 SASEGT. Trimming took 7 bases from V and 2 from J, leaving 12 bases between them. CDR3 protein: CASKLIPTYEQYF. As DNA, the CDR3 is TGTGCCAGCAAGTTAATCCCAACCTACGAGCAGTACTTC.

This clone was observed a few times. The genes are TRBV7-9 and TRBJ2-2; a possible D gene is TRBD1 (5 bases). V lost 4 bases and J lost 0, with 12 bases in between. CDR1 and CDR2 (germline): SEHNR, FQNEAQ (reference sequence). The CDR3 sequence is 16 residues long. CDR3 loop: CASSSRVLANTGELFF. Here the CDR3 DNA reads TGTGCCAGCAGCTCCAGGGTTCTGGCGAACACCGGGGAGCTGTTTTTT.

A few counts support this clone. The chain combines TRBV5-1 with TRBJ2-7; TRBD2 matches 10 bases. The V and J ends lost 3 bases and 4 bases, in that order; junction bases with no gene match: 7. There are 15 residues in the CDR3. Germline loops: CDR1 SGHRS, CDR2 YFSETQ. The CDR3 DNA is TGCGCCAGCAGCTCCGAAGCGGGGGGGACTTACGAGCAGTACTTC. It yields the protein CASSSEAGGTYEQYF.

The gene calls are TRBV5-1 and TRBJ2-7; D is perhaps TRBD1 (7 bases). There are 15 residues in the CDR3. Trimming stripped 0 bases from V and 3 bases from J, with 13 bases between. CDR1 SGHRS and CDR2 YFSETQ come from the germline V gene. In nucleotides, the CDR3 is TGCGCCAGCAGCTTGGATGGAGGGGACAGCTACGAGCAGTACTTC. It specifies CASSLDGGDSYEQYF.

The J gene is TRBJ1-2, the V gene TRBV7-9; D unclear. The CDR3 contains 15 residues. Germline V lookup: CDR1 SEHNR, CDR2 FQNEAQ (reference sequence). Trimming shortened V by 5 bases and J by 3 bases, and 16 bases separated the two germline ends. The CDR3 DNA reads TGTGCCAGCAGCCGGGCCGGGCGCGAGGACTATGGCTACACCTTC. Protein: CASSRAGREDYGYTF.

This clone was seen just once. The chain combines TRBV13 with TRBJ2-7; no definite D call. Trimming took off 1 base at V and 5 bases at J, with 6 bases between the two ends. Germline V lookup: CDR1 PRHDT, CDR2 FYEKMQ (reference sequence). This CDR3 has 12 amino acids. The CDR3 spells CASSLVVHEQYF. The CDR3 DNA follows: TGTGCCAGCAGCTTAGTTGTCCACGAGCAGTACTTC.

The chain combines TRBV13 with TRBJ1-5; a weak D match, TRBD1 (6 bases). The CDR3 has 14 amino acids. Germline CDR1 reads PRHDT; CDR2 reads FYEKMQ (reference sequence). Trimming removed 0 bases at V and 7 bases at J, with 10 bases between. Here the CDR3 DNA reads TGTGCCAGCAGCTTAGGCACAGGGCGCCAGCCCCAGCATTTT. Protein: CASSLGTGRQPQHF.

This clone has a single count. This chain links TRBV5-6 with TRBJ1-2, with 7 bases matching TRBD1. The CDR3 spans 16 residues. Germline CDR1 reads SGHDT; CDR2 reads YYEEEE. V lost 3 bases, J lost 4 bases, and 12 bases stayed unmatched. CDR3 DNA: TGTGCCAGCAGCTCGAAGCGACAGGGAGGGAGCTATGGCTACACCTTC. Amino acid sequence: CASSSKRQGGSYGYTF.

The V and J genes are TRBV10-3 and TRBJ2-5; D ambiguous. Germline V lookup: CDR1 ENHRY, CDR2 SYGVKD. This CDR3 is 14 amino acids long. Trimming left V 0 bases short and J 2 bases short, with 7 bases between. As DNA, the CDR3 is TGTGCCATCAGTGAGTCGGTCAGTCAAGAGACCCAGTACTTC. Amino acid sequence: CAISESVSQETQYF.

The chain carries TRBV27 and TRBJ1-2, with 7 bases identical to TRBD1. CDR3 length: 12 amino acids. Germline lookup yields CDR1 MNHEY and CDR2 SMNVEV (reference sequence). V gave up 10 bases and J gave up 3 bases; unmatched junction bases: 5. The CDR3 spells CATKGAYYGYTF. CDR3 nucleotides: TGTGCCACCAAGGGGGCGTACTATGGCTACACCTTC.

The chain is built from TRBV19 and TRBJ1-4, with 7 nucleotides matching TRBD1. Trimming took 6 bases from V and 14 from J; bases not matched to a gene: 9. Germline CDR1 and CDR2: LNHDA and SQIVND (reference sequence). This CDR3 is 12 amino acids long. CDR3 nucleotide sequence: TGTGCCAGTAGCCCGAGGACAGGTTGGCTGTTTTTT. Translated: CASSPRTGWLFF.

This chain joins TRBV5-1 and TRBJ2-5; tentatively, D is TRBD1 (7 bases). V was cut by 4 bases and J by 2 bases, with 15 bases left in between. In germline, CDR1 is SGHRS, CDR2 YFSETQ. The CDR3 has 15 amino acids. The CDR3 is CASSGTPTGQETQYF. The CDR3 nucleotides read TGCGCCAGCAGCGGGACTCCGACAGGGCAAGAGACCCAGTACTTC.